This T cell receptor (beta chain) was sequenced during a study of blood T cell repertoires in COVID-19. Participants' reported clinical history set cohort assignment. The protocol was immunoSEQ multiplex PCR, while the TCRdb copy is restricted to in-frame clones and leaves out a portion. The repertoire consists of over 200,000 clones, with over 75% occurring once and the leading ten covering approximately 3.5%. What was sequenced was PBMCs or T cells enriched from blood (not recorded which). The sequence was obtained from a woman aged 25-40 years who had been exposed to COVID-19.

The CDR3 region has the DNA TGTGCCAGCAGTGATCTAGGGACAGCTGACACAGATACGCAGTATTTT. It encodes CASSDLGTADTDTQYF. The chain uses TRBV25-1 and TRBJ2-3; 7 bases are a match to TRBD1. CDR1 and CDR2 (germline): MGHDK, SYGVNS. The CDR3 has 16 residues. Unmatched junction bases numbered 8, after V lost 3 bases and J lost 2 bases.